Below are 6 T cell receptor beta chains sequenced from a single sample in a study of blood T cells in healthy people across ages. Combining a sample-barcoded 5' primer with a J-beta primer mix, a second PCR ran for roughly 6 to 12 cycles. From the 5' RACE reads, TCRdb called clonotypes with MiXCR, one entry per CDR3 protein. This sample has 540,000 or so distinct CDR3 sequences, with less than 25% found just once. The data were also submitted as part of a second study, on T cells of mothers and their children.

The sequencing input was blood. The receptors shown here come from a boy aged 5-17 years in good health.

This chain joins TRBV4-3 and TRBJ2-7, with a possible D match to TRBD1 (6 bases). CDR3 size: 19 residues. CDR1 LGHNA and CDR2 YSLEER come from the germline V gene. Trimming took 0 bases from V and 0 from J, leaving 21 bases between them. DNA for the CDR3: TGCGCCAGCAGCCAAGATCGCATTAGGGCCCAACAGGGCTCCTACGAGCAGTACTTC. Amino acid sequence: CASSQDRIRAQQGSYEQYF.

The V and J genes are TRBV28 and TRBJ1-3; D ambiguous. This CDR3 spans 12 amino acids. V shed 4 bases and J shed 8 bases, with 9 bases lying between them. Looked up from germline, CDR1 is MDHEN and CDR2 is SYDVKM. For the CDR3, the DNA is TGTGCCAGCAGTTCGACGGAGTACACCATATATTTT. Its translation is CASSSTEYTIYF. Full variable domain (rest looked up from reference TRBV28 and TRBJ1-3): DVKVTQSSRYLVKRTGEKVFLECVQDMDHENMFWYRQDPGLGLRLIYFSYDVKMKEKGDIPEGYSVSREKKERFSLILESASTNQTSMYLCASSSTEYTIYFGEGSWLTVV.

The chain employs TRBV7-8 and TRBJ2-3; D gene unclear. V gave up 1 base and J gave up 6 bases, with 11 bases separating them. This CDR3 contains 14 residues. The germline V gene has CDR1 SGHVS and CDR2 FQNEAQ. CDR3 protein: CASSLGTLWDTQYF. CDR3 sequence (DNA): TGTGCCAGCAGCTTAGGTACCCTGTGGGATACGCAGTATTTT.

Here the CDR3 DNA reads TGTGCCAGCAGTGGGGATGGCACAGATACGCAGTATTTT. Amino acid sequence: CASSGDGTDTQYF. This chain uses TRBV9 with TRBJ2-3, with D unresolved. CDR1 and CDR2 from the germline V gene are SGDLS and YYNGEE. The CDR3 extends over 13 amino acids. Trimming shortened V by 5 bases and J by 1 base, and 8 bases separated the two germline ends.

Only a few counts were recorded for this clonotype. The chain links TRBV29-1 to TRBJ1-2; D not certain. Between the trimmed V and J ends, which lost 2 bases and 0 bases, there was a span of 10 bases. The CDR3 runs 14 residues. The V gene's germline CDR1 is SQVTM and CDR2 ANQGSEA. Here the CDR3 reads CSVEPTSSNYGYTF. The CDR3 nucleotides read TGCAGCGTTGAACCCACAAGCTCTAACTATGGCTACACCTTC.

This clonotype was picked up many times. This chain joins TRBV4-3 and TRBJ2-1; tentative D call: TRBD2 (6 bases). V was trimmed by 0 bases and J by 8 bases, leaving 14 bases between them. Germline CDR1 LGHNA, CDR2 YSLEER. CDR3 length equals 15 residues. For the CDR3, the DNA is TGCGCCAGCAGCCAAGAAAATGTGGGGAGGTATGAGCAGTTCTTC. Its translation: CASSQENVGRYEQFF.